The clone carrying this T cell receptor (beta chain) was seen just once. Its antigen is unknown. This sample is drawn from a study of shared clonotypes between healthy human individuals. Findings and limits, study-wide: Approximately 4.6% of naive CD4 clonotypes were common to a few donors.

Repertoires were generated with immunoSEQ multiplex PCR, while TCRdb's copy carries only in-frame clones and drops some. The table lists approximately 2.3 million clones, 90% to 95% of them singletons. V was cut by 1 base and J by 7 bases, with 10 bases left in between. The germline gives CDR1 KGHSH, CDR2 LQKENI. The length of the CDR3 is 14 residues. This chain links TRBV18 with TRBJ1-4, with D possibly TRBD1 on 5 matching bases. Material: naive CD4+ T cells from PBMCs. Sample subset: CD45RA+ positively selected. The TCR comes from a man between 18 and 29 years old in good health. Some clones in this sample may be carry-over from other donors' samples. DNA for the CDR3: TGTGCCAGCTCACCACTCGGGGGGAGTGAAAAACTGTTTTTT. It codes for CASSPLGGSEKLFF.